The 6 T cell receptor beta chains in this list originate from one sample, sequenced in a study of early T cells in non-severe SARS-CoV-2 infection. TCRdb analysed the 5' RACE reads with MiXCR anew, one entry per CDR3 protein. The top ten clones hold around 3.6% of a sample with about 76,000 distinct CDR3 sequences, approximately 12% of them seen once. The specimen sequenced was whole blood. These receptors originate from an adult who was a healthcare worker with PCR-confirmed SARS-CoV-2 infection or an uninfected control (not recorded which).

The chain recombines TRBV18 with TRBJ1-6; no clear D gene. The ends were cut back, 3 bases at V and 0 bases at J, with 6 bases in the middle. Per germline, CDR1 KGHSH and CDR2 LQKENI. This CDR3 has 15 amino acids. CDR3 sequence reads: CASSPESSYNSPLHF. In nucleotides, the CDR3 is TGTGCCAGCTCACCGGAAAGCTCCTATAATTCACCCCTCCACTTT.

This clonotype appeared a few times. V gene TRBV5-1 combines with J gene TRBJ1-1; TRBD1 is a possible D gene (5 bases). V was shortened by 1 base and J by 4 bases, with 11 bases between the two germline ends. The CDR3 has 14 residues. Germline values: CDR1 SGHRS, CDR2 YFSETQ. Written as DNA, the CDR3 is TGCGCCAGCAGCTTGCAGGGAGCTAGCACTGAAGCTTTCTTT. Amino acids: CASSLQGASTEAFF. Complete variable domain (other parts from reference TRBV5-1 and TRBJ1-1): KAGVTQTPRYLIKTRGQQVTLSCSPISGHRSVSWYQQTPGQGLQFLFEYFSETQRNKGNFPGRFSGRQFSNSRSEMNVSTLELGDSALYLCASSLQGASTEAFFGQGTRLTVV.

This clonotype showed up many times. The chain recombines TRBV7-9 with TRBJ1-2, with 7 bases lining up with TRBD1. V lost 0 bases to trimming and J lost 7 bases; unmatched junction nucleotides: 14. The CDR3 covers 17 residues. Germline V gives CDR1 SEHNR, CDR2 FQNEAQ (reference sequence). CDR3 sequence: CASSLARHRQGESGYTF. CDR3 DNA: TGTGCCAGCAGCTTAGCGAGGCACCGACAGGGCGAGAGTGGCTACACCTTC.

V and J are TRBV29-1 and TRBJ2-7; no clear D gene. The V and J ends lost 6 bases and 1 base respectively, with 10 bases between them. The germline V gene has CDR1 SQVTM and CDR2 ANQGSEA. The CDR3 contains 12 residues. This CDR3 is CSVRTDSYEQYF. The CDR3 DNA follows: TGCAGCGTGCGGACGGATTCCTACGAGCAGTACTTC.

The V gene is TRBV30, the J gene TRBJ2-6; D remains ambiguous. Looked up from germline, CDR1 is GTSNPN and CDR2 is SVGIG (reference sequence). CDR3 length: 10 residues. Trimming removed 5 bases from V and 16 bases from J, with 12 bases in between. The CDR3: CAWGRHKLTF. In DNA, the CDR3 is TGTGCCTGGGGCAGGCATAAACTGACTTTC.

There are a few counts of this clonotype. The V gene is TRBV5-1, the J gene TRBJ1-4; TRBD1 matches 9 bases. CDR3 length: 14 amino acids. The germline V gene encodes CDR1 SGHRS and CDR2 YFSETQ. With V trimmed by 4 bases and J by 6 bases, 4 bases remained unmatched. CDR3 in DNA: TGCGCCAGCAGCCGGGACAGGGCGCATGAAAAACTGTTTTTT. This gives the protein CASSRDRAHEKLFF. Full variable domain (missing parts from reference TRBV5-1 and TRBJ1-4): KAGVTQTPRYLIKTRGQQVTLSCSPISGHRSVSWYQQTPGQGLQFLFEYFSETQRNKGNFPGRFSGRQFSNSRSEMNVSTLELGDSALYLCASSRDRAHEKLFFGSGTQLSVL.